The rows below give T cell receptor beta chains drawn from one sample of a study of T cell responses to AZD1222 COVID-19 vaccine. Libraries were prepared by immunoSEQ multiplex PCR; TCRdb keeps only in-frame clonotypes and omits some of them. Counted here are some 200,000 clones, around nine tenths occurring once; the ten biggest clones make up around 3.6%. The sample was peripheral blood, taken 28 days after the second dose of the MenACWY control vaccine. The origin of the receptors is an adult who received the MenACWY meningococcal vaccine as a control. CDR3s include the opening cysteine and the closing phenylalanine or tryptophan. The D gene is left open where the match is weak. A clone size is listed for some rows: how often the clone was seen (once, few, many), or a class if it is expanded.

v_call,clone_size,d_call,j_call,cdr3_aa,cdr3_nt
TRBV4-2,-,-,TRBJ1-1,CASSQDFRGGFTEAFF,TGTGCCAGCAGCCAAGATTTTAGGGGGGGATTTACTGAAGCTTTCTTT
TRBV15,-,-,TRBJ2-7,CATSRGGGTSSYEQYF,TGTGCCACCAGCAGAGGTGGAGGTACATCATCCTACGAGCAGTACTTC
TRBV19,-,-,TRBJ2-2,CASSIRVRDGNTGELFF,TGTGCCAGTAGTATCAGGGTACGGGACGGGAACACCGGGGAGCTGTTTTTT
TRBV27,-,-,TRBJ1-2,CASSPTRDYGYTF,TGTGCCAGCAGTCCGACCCGGGACTATGGCTACACCTTC
TRBV5-1,-,TRBD2,TRBJ2-1,CASSLAVLAGNNEQFF,TGCGCCAGCAGCTTGGCCGTGCTAGCGGGAAACAATGAGCAGTTCTTC
TRBV5-1,-,-,TRBJ1-6,CASSLAGNSPLHF,TGCGCCAGCAGCTTGGCGGGGAATTCACCCCTCCACTTT
TRBV19,-,-,TRBJ1-1,CASSRRPPTNTEAFF,TGTGCCAGTAGCCGTAGACCCCCCACGAACACTGAAGCTTTCTTT
TRBV19,-,-,TRBJ2-7,CASSMVQATYEQYF,TGTGCCAGTAGTATGGTGCAGGCCACCTACGAGCAGTACTTC
TRBV7-2,-,-,TRBJ2-7,CASSFKEGGYEQYF,TGTGCCAGCAGCTTTAAAGAAGGGGGTTACGAGCAGTACTTC
TRBV29-1,-,TRBD2,TRBJ2-2,CSVELTSGRATGTGELFF,TGCAGCGTTGAGCTGACTAGCGGGAGGGCCACAGGCACCGGGGAGCTGTTTTTT
TRBV9,many,-,TRBJ2-2,CASSVGVGPGELFF,TGTGCCAGCAGCGTAGGGGTGGGACCCGGGGAGCTGTTTTTT
TRBV7-8,-,TRBD1,TRBJ1-1,CASSLYRGRDTEAFF,TGTGCCAGCAGCTTGTACAGGGGGCGCGACACTGAAGCTTTCTTT
TRBV11-2,-,-,TRBJ1-2,CASSSSGTTNYGYTF,TGTGCCAGCAGCTCGTCGGGGACTACTAACTATGGCTACACCTTC
TRBV5-6,-,-,TRBJ2-7,CASRDGFSYEQYF,TGTGCCAGCAGAGACGGGTTCTCCTACGAGCAGTACTTC
TRBV7-9,-,-,TRBJ1-3,CASGVSGNTIYF,TGTGCCAGCGGAGTCTCTGGAAACACCATATATTTT
TRBV29-1,-,TRBD1,TRBJ2-1,CSVDPPRGNEQFF,TGCAGCGTTGATCCCCCCAGGGGGAATGAGCAGTTCTTC
TRBV19,once,TRBD1,TRBJ2-7,CASSRQGKAYEQYF,TGTGCCAGTAGTCGACAGGGAAAAGCCTACGAGCAGTACTTC
TRBV28,-,-,TRBJ1-2,CASTQAGDYGYTF,TGTGCCAGCACCCAAGCGGGAGACTATGGCTACACCTTC
TRBV30,-,TRBD2,TRBJ2-5,CAWSDPGRTSRRYQETQYF,TGTGCCTGGAGTGACCCAGGTCGGACTAGCAGGAGGTACCAAGAGACCCAGTACTTC
TRBV19,-,-,TRBJ2-7,CASSIGAFSYEQYF,TGTGCCAGTAGTATTGGGGCCTTCTCTTACGAGCAGTACTTC
TRBV28,-,TRBD1,TRBJ1-2,CVRGQNYGYTF,TGTGTTAGGGGGCAGAACTATGGCTACACCTTC
TRBV6-4,-,-,TRBJ2-7,CASSDSYGSRQYF,TGTGCCAGCAGTGACTCCTACGGAAGTCGACAGTACTTC
TRBV10-2,-,TRBD2,TRBJ2-7,CASRAREGQRRNEQYF,TGCGCCAGCAGGGCGCGGGAGGGCCAGAGGAGGAACGAGCAGTACTTC
TRBV12-3/TRBV12-4,-,-,TRBJ1-5,CASRETVNQPQHF,TGTGCCAGCAGGGAGACAGTGAATCAGCCCCAGCATTTT
TRBV19,-,-,TRBJ1-4,CASSSWDGGPNEKLFF,TGTGCCAGTAGTAGTTGGGACGGCGGGCCTAATGAAAAACTGTTTTTT
TRBV5-1,once,TRBD2,TRBJ2-2,CASSTAGGGTGELFF,TGCGCCAGCAGCACCGCGGGGGGCGGCACCGGGGAGCTGTTTTTT
TRBV5-1,-,-,TRBJ2-5,CASSLVTAQETQYF,TGCGCCAGCAGCTTGGTTACAGCCCAAGAGACCCAGTACTTC
TRBV15,-,-,TRBJ1-5,CATSRELRQGYNQPQHF,TGTGCCACCAGCAGAGAACTCCGTCAGGGTTACAATCAGCCCCAGCATTTT
TRBV3-1/TRBV3-2,-,-,TRBJ2-5,CASSSGQTQYF,TGTGCCAGCAGTTCTGGCCAGACCCAGTACTTC
TRBV6-2/TRBV6-3,-,-,TRBJ1-6,CASSYHPDTHNSPLHF,TGTGCCAGCAGTTATCACCCGGACACTCATAATTCACCCCTCCACTTT
TRBV7-3,few,-,TRBJ2-2,CASSLNPGNTGELFF,TGTGCCAGCAGCTTAAACCCAGGGAACACCGGGGAGCTGTTTTTT
TRBV11-3,-,TRBD1,TRBJ2-1,CASSPLQGYNEQFF,TGTGCCAGCAGCCCCCTACAGGGGTACAATGAGCAGTTCTTC
TRBV19,-,-,TRBJ1-1,CASSTGLTWPEAFF,TGTGCCAGTAGCACGGGCCTCACATGGCCTGAAGCTTTCTTT
TRBV19,-,-,TRBJ1-5,CASSIVRALGNQPQHF,TGTGCCAGTAGTATAGTTCGGGCTTTAGGCAATCAGCCCCAGCATTTT
TRBV5-1,-,TRBD2,TRBJ2-2,CASSSTTSSGRSYTGELFF,TGCGCCAGCAGCTCCACGACTAGTAGCGGGAGGTCCTACACCGGGGAGCTGTTTTTT
TRBV9,-,-,TRBJ2-2,CASSPLNTGELFF,TGTGCCAGCAGCCCCCTAAACACCGGGGAGCTGTTTTTT
TRBV11-3,-,TRBD2,TRBJ2-5,CASSPGLHPQETQYF,TGTGCCAGCAGCCCGGGACTACACCCCCAAGAGACCCAGTACTTC
TRBV3-1/TRBV3-2,-,-,TRBJ1-1,CASSQGPLTEAFF,TGTGCCAGCAGCCAAGGTCCCCTTACTGAAGCTTTCTTT
TRBV7-3,-,-,TRBJ2-2,CASSLGSSVNTGELFF,TGTGCCAGCAGCTTGGGCTCTAGCGTCAACACCGGGGAGCTGTTTTTT
TRBV11-3,-,-,TRBJ2-1,CASSLEPLGARNNEQFF,TGTGCCAGCAGCTTAGAGCCCCTCGGCGCCCGTAACAATGAGCAGTTCTTC
TRBV28,-,TRBD1,TRBJ1-4,CASSEGQGATNEKLFF,TGTGCCAGCAGTGAAGGACAGGGCGCAACTAATGAAAAACTGTTTTTT
TRBV28,-,-,TRBJ1-3,CASSLSGFGSGNTIYF,TGTGCCAGCAGTTTGTCGGGGTTCGGTTCTGGAAACACCATATATTTT
TRBV5-1,once,-,TRBJ2-7,CASSLGWQTRYEQYF,TGCGCCAGCAGCTTGGGATGGCAGACCCGATACGAGCAGTACTTC
TRBV11-2,-,TRBD2,TRBJ2-7,CASTLTSGSYEQYF,TGTGCCAGCACCCTGACTAGCGGTTCCTACGAGCAGTACTTC
TRBV19,few,-,TRBJ1-2,CASSMADRYGYTF,TGTGCCAGTAGTATGGCAGACCGCTATGGCTACACCTTC
TRBV9,-,-,TRBJ2-7,CASSVGGGAYEQYF,TGTGCCAGCAGCGTAGGCGGGGGCGCCTACGAGCAGTACTTC
TRBV2,-,-,TRBJ2-3,CASRLDHTDTQYF,TGTGCCAGCAGGCTTGACCACACAGATACGCAGTATTTT
TRBV4-2,-,TRBD1,TRBJ1-2,CASSQDRGLYGYTF,TGTGCCAGCAGCCAAGACAGGGGGCTTTATGGCTACACCTTC
TRBV5-1,-,-,TRBJ1-4,CASSLGAANEKLFF,TGCGCCAGCAGCTTGGGGGCAGCTAATGAAAAACTGTTTTTT
TRBV14,-,-,TRBJ2-5,CASSQEETQYF,TGTGCCAGCAGCCAAGAAGAGACCCAGTACTTC
TRBV11-3,-,-,TRBJ1-4,CASSFSLEEKLFF,TGTGCCAGCAGCTTTTCCTTGGAGGAAAAACTGTTTTTT